These 2 T cell receptor beta chains came from one sample sequenced in a study of CD4 T cells in relation to SARS-CoV-2 and coronaviruses (dated by TCRdb to the early 2020s). Library generation was performed with the immunoSEQ multiplex PCR assay. This immuneACCESS table, as held by TCRdb, lists in-frame sequences with V and J called but not all clones. Of the missing ones, under half trace to an unresolved V gene in checked studies; the others have no known cause. The sample data list some 14,000 clones, and 60% to 80% of these were observed just once. The ten most abundant clones make up 18% of the sample. CD4+ T cells from unexposed donors were collected before the COVID-19 pandemic (2011-2018). The EasySep CD4+ T cell isolation kit was used to isolate CD4+ T cells once the cultures had run for nine to eleven days. What these receptors recognize is not known. Sequenced input: CD4+ T cells from PBMCs, cultured in vitro. All receptors come from a human donor in good health.

The V and J genes are TRBV7-9 and TRBJ2-5, with D possibly being TRBD1 or TRBD2 (5 bases each). Germline V gene sequence: CDR1 SEHNR, CDR2 FQNEAQ (reference sequence). The V gene lost 1 base and the J gene lost 5 bases, with 11 bases spanning the gap. This CDR3 region has 14 residues. CDR3: CASSLGGVAETQYF. As DNA, the CDR3 is TGTGCCAGCAGCTTAGGAGGGGTGGCGGAGACCCAGTACTTC.

This chain connects TRBV5-8 to TRBJ2-4; D gene unclear. In germline, CDR1 is SGHTS, CDR2 YDEGEE. V lost 3 bases and J lost 5, with 12 bases in between. This CDR3 comprises 14 residues. The CDR3 DNA is TGTGCCAGCAGCTCCAGAAAAGATCAAAACATTCAGTACTTC. This codes for CASSSRKDQNIQYF.